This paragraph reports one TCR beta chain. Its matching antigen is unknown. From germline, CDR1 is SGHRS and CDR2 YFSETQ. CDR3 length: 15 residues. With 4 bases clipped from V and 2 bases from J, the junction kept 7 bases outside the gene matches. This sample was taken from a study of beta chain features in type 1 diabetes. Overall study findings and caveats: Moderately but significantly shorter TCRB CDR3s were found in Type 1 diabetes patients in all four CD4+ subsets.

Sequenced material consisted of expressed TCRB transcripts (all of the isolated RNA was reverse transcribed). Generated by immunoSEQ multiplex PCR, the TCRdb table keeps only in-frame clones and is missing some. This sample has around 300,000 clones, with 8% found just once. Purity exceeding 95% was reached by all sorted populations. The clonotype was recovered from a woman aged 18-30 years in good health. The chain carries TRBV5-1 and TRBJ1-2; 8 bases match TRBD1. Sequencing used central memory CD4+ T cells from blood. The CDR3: CASSRGGQGNYGYTF. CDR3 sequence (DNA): TGCGCCAGCAGCCGCGGTGGACAGGGCAACTATGGCTACACCTTC.